This T cell receptor (beta chain) comes out of a study of cytomegalovirus exposure and HLA in healthy donors. Findings of the study overall: Later on, a genetic analysis was performed. It linked a missense variant in DCLRE1C with V- and J-gene trimming of TCR beta. On later analysis, the bulk of CMV-associated TCR beta chains appeared to be HLA-restricted.

Note on this clone: The antigen is not known.

Germline V CDR1 and CDR2: SNHLY, FYNNEI. V gave up 4 bases and J gave up 5 bases, with 11 bases separating them. The CDR3 spans 13 residues. Primers included in the PCR were 60 Vbeta and 13 Jbeta primers. Assay: immunoSEQ multiplex PCR; the TCRdb copy retains only in-frame clones and omits some. The data hold 200,000 or so clones, with roughly four fifths observed a single time. The TCR was taken from a boy aged 2 to 9 in good health and CMV-seronegative. Input material: PBMCs. This chain uses TRBV2 with TRBJ1-1; D might be TRBD1 (5 bases). The CDR3 sequence is CASSVDSQTEAFF. In DNA, the CDR3 is TGTGCCAGCAGTGTCGACAGCCAAACTGAAGCTTTCTTT.